Listed below are T cell receptor beta chains from one sample, sequenced in a study of T cell changes during pregnancy in multiple sclerosis. TCRdb keeps only in-frame clones here, not all; method: immunoSEQ multiplex PCR. The sample shows 80,000 or so clones, 90% to 95% of them seen only once. The sample consisted of peripheral blood, taken before pregnancy. These receptors were taken from a female donor with multiple sclerosis, enrolled in a pregnancy study. The CDR3 runs from the conserved cysteine through the conserved F or W. The order of the fields is D gene, CDR3 length, J gene, V gene, clone size, CDR3 DNA, CDR3 protein. The D gene is left open where the match is weak. Size values are once, few and many counts, or a class for expanded clones, and some rows have none.

NA | 11 | TRBJ1-1 | TRBV5-8 | few | TGTGCCAGCAGCCTGGGGGCTATGGCTTTCTTT | CASSLGAMAFF
NA | 14 | TRBJ1-5 | TRBV6-5 | NA | TGTGCCAGCAGTTACGCAGGTAACAATCAGCCCCAGCATTTT | CASSYAGNNQPQHF
NA | 14 | TRBJ2-2 | TRBV6-5 | NA | TGTGCCAGCAGGCCCCACAGCGGTTCCGGGGAGCTGTTTTTT | CASRPHSGSGELFF
NA | 15 | TRBJ2-6 | TRBV5-6 | NA | TGTGCCAGCAGCTTACAGGGTGCTGGGGCCAACGTCCTGACTTTC | CASSLQGAGANVLTF
NA | 12 | TRBJ1-5 | TRBV6-5 | NA | TGTGCAGACAGGACGAGCAATCAGCCCCAGCATTTT | CADRTSNQPQHF
NA | 15 | TRBJ1-3 | TRBV4-1 | NA | TGCGCCAGCAGCCAAGCTGGGGGGGACGGAAACACCATATATTTT | CASSQAGGDGNTIYF
NA | 15 | TRBJ1-2 | TRBV6-5 | NA | TGTGCCAGCAGTCCCACTACAGGGAGCGGCTATGGCTACACCTTC | CASSPTTGSGYGYTF
TRBD2 | 18 | TRBJ2-1 | TRBV7-3 | NA | TGTGCCAGCGGCCCAATCGGGGGGAGCGGGTACTCCTACAATGAGCAGTTCTTC | CASGPIGGSGYSYNEQFF
TRBD2 | 15 | TRBJ2-3 | TRBV7-3 | NA | TGTGCCAGCAGCTCTAGCGGGGGGGAGTCAGATACGCAGTATTTT | CASSSSGGESDTQYF
TRBD1 | 14 | TRBJ1-1 | TRBV5-1 | once | TGCGCCAGCAGCCCCGGGACAGCGAACACTGAAGCTTTCTTT | CASSPGTANTEAFF
TRBD2 | 13 | TRBJ2-7 | TRBV27 | NA | TGTGCCTCGGGGCGGGGGTACTCCTACGAGCAGTACTTC | CASGRGYSYEQYF
TRBD1 | 19 | TRBJ1-5 | TRBV19 | NA | TGTGCCAGTAGTATAAGGGTGCGCGTAGGGGGCTGGGGCAATCAGCCCCAGCATTTT | CASSIRVRVGGWGNQPQHF
NA | 12 | TRBJ1-1 | TRBV7-9 | NA | TGTGCCAGCAGCTTAGTGCGAGGTGAAGCTTTCTTT | CASSLVRGEAFF
TRBD2 | 17 | TRBJ2-5 | TRBV7-3 | NA | TGTGCCAGCAGCCCTTGGGGACTAGCTGGCCATGGGGAGACCCAGTACTTC | CASSPWGLAGHGETQYF
NA | 17 | TRBJ1-5 | TRBV27 | once | TGTGCCAGCAGTGCGCGGGGTCAACGTTATAGCAATCAGCCCCAGCATTTT | CASSARGQRYSNQPQHF
NA | 13 | TRBJ1-6 | TRBV6-4 | NA | TGTGCCAGCGGTAGAGACGGGAATTCACCCCTCCACTTT | CASGRDGNSPLHF
NA | 16 | TRBJ2-2 | TRBV5-5 | NA | TGTGCCAGCAGCCGGGTGGGCAGGGTAAACACCGGGGAGCTGTTTTTT | CASSRVGRVNTGELFF
NA | 13 | TRBJ1-5 | TRBV13 | once | TGTGCCAGCAGCTTAGAGCGCTCACAGCCCCAGCATTTT | CASSLERSQPQHF
NA | 14 | TRBJ1-5 | TRBV4-1 | NA | TGCGCCAGCAGCCCAACAGACGGCAATCAGCCCCAGCATTTT | CASSPTDGNQPQHF
NA | 13 | TRBJ1-2 | TRBV27 | few | TGTGCCAGCAGTCTGACAATCGACTATGGCTACACCTTC | CASSLTIDYGYTF
TRBD1 | 13 | TRBJ1-2 | TRBV13 | NA | TGTGCCAGCAGCTCTTACAGGGGAGGAGGCTACACCTTC | CASSSYRGGGYTF
NA | 16 | TRBJ1-5 | TRBV2 | NA | TGTGCCAGCAGTGAATGGGCGGTCTTAGGGGAACAGCCCCAGCATTTT | CASSEWAVLGEQPQHF
NA | 18 | TRBJ1-6 | TRBV30 | few | TGTGCCTGGAGTGTACGAAGGGGACTCCGGGGACGAAATTCACCCCTCCACTTT | CAWSVRRGLRGRNSPLHF
NA | 15 | TRBJ1-1 | TRBV4-2 | NA | TGTGCCAGCAGCCAAGCCGACCCGGGTGGGACTGAAGCTTTCTTT | CASSQADPGGTEAFF
TRBD1 | 15 | TRBJ1-6 | TRBV27 | few | TGTGCCAGCACCCTAGGAGGGACAGGGGTTTCACCCCTCCACTTT | CASTLGGTGVSPLHF
TRBD1 | 18 | TRBJ1-6 | TRBV7-9 | NA | TGTGCCAGCAGCTTAGTATTTCCGGGACAGGGGTGGGGATCACCCCTCCACTTT | CASSLVFPGQGWGSPLHF
NA | 17 | TRBJ2-1 | TRBV5-6 | NA | TGTGCCAGCAGCTTGCGGGGCGGGACCGACCGTTACAATGAGCAGTTCTTC | CASSLRGGTDRYNEQFF
NA | 14 | TRBJ1-1 | TRBV6-6 | NA | TGTGCCAGCAGTTTGGCGGGGTCGGAAGTGGAAGCTTTCTTT | CASSLAGSEVEAFF